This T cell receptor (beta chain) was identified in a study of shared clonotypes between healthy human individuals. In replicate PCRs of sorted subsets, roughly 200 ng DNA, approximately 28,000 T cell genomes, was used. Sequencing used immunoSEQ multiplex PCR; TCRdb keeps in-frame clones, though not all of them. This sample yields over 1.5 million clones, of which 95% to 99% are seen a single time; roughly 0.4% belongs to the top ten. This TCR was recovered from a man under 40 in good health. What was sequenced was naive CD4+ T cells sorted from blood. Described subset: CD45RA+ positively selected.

CDR3 sequence reads: CASSILGRPGAFF. In DNA form, the CDR3 reads TGTGCCAGCAGCATCTTGGGGAGGCCTGGAGCTTTCTTT. The V gene is TRBV25-1, the J gene TRBJ1-1, with D unresolved. With 6 bases removed from V and 10 bases from J, the gap between germline ends came to 18 bases. The germline V gene encodes CDR1 MGHDK and CDR2 SYGVNS. This CDR3 region has 13 residues. Combining the CDR3 with reference TRBV25-1 and TRBJ1-1 gives the whole variable domain EADIYQTPRYLVIGTGKKITLECSQTMGHDKMYWYQQDPGMELHLIHYSYGVNSTEKGDLSSESTVSRIRTEHFPLTLESARPSHTSQYLCASSILGRPGAFFGQGTRLTVV.